This is a list of T cell receptor beta chains from one sample in a study of OX40 agonist ivuxolimab in advanced cancers. Only in-frame clones appear in the TCRdb table, and some are missing; sequencing was by immunoSEQ multiplex PCR. Of some 85,000 clones listed, 88% are singletons. The source was CD4+ or CD8+ T cells sorted from blood, collected in a trial of the OX40 agonist ivuxolimab. Receptor source: an adult with an advanced solid tumor such as melanoma, head and neck, liver or kidney cancer. The CDR3 runs from the conserved cysteine through the conserved F or W. A D gene is named only where the DNA matches it firmly. Not all rows give a size; the values are once, few, many and, for expanded clones, a class.

>TRBV6-1|TRBJ2-7|NA|NA
CASSYRASYEQYF
TGTGCCAGCAGTTATAGAGCCTCCTACGAGCAGTACTTC
>TRBV19|TRBJ1-3|NA|NA
CASSPGRYGNTIYF
TGTGCCAGTAGTCCGGGGAGGTATGGAAACACCATATATTTT
>TRBV6-5|TRBJ1-6|NA|NA
CASGGGGDFNSPLHF
TGTGCCAGCGGGGGTGGGGGTGACTTTAATTCACCCCTCCACTTT
>TRBV19|TRBJ1-4|TRBD1|NA
CATQDRDGEKLFF
TGTGCCACCCAAGACAGGGACGGTGAAAAACTGTTTTTT
>TRBV11-2|TRBJ1-4|TRBD1|NA
CASSLRDRGSATNEKLFF
TGTGCCAGCAGCTTACGGGACAGGGGATCTGCAACTAATGAAAAACTGTTTTTT
>TRBV6-5|TRBJ2-2|NA|NA
CASRAQVVYNGELFF
TGTGCCAGCAGAGCCCAGGTAGTCTACAACGGGGAGCTGTTTTTT
>TRBV11-2|TRBJ2-7|NA|NA
CASSLETGGLGEQYF
TGTGCCAGCAGCTTAGAAACTGGGGGGCTAGGGGAGCAGTACTTC
>TRBV2|TRBJ2-2|NA|NA
CASFLENTGELFF
TGTGCCAGTTTTCTCGAGAACACCGGGGAGCTGTTTTTT
>TRBV7-6|TRBJ1-5|TRBD1|few
CASSLEGQGSQPQHF
TGTGCCAGCAGCTTAGAAGGACAGGGCAGTCAGCCCCAGCATTTT
>TRBV19|TRBJ1-3|NA|NA
CASKQEASGNTIYF
TGTGCCAGTAAGCAGGAAGCCTCTGGAAACACCATATATTTT
>TRBV6-5|TRBJ1-2|TRBD1|NA
CASSTGGGSGYTF
TGTGCCAGCAGCACAGGGGGCGGGTCTGGCTACACCTTC
>TRBV7-8|TRBJ2-7|TRBD1|NA
CASSLGTGGFYEQYF
TGTGCCAGCAGCTTGGGGACAGGGGGGTTCTACGAGCAGTACTTC
>TRBV4-3|TRBJ2-2|NA|NA
CASSQATVPVSGELFF
TGCGCCAGCAGCCAAGCCACAGTTCCCGTGTCCGGGGAGCTGTTTTTT
>TRBV6-9|TRBJ2-1|TRBD2|NA
CASSVAGGQFF
TGTGCCAGCAGTGTAGCGGGGGGGCAGTTCTTC
>TRBV19|TRBJ1-5|NA|few
CASSREVNQPQHF
TGTGCCAGTAGTAGGGAGGTAAATCAGCCCCAGCATTTT
>TRBV29-1|TRBJ1-5|NA|NA
CSVGSRGNQPQHF
TGCAGCGTCGGGTCGAGGGGGAATCAGCCCCAGCATTTT
>TRBV5-1|TRBJ2-6|NA|once
CASSNRLGVSGANVLTF
TGCGCCAGCAGCAACAGGTTGGGGGTCTCTGGGGCCAACGTCCTGACTTTC
>TRBV6-1|TRBJ2-7|NA|NA
CASSENLRGYEQYF
TGTGCCAGCAGTGAAAACTTAAGGGGCTACGAGCAGTACTTC
>TRBV9|TRBJ1-2|NA|NA
CASYALETGAWGGYTF
TGTGCCAGCTACGCGTTGGAGACAGGCGCTTGGGGGGGCTACACCTTC
>TRBV5-4|TRBJ2-2|NA|NA
CASSFKTGNTGELFF
TGTGCCAGCAGCTTTAAGACAGGGAACACCGGGGAGCTGTTTTTT
>TRBV9|TRBJ2-7|NA|NA
CASSVTGNTYEQYF
TGTGCCAGCAGCGTAACAGGTAATACCTACGAGCAGTACTTC
>TRBV5-4|TRBJ2-5|TRBD2|once
CASSHGLLAGEETQYF
TGTGCCAGCAGCCACGGACTTTTAGCGGGGGAAGAGACCCAGTACTTC
>TRBV4-1|TRBJ1-2|TRBD1|NA
CASSQGTGSSPSYGYTF
TGCGCCAGCAGCCAAGGGACAGGATCAAGCCCCTCGTATGGCTACACCTTC
>TRBV5-5|TRBJ2-7|NA|few
CASSLADRGFYEQYF
TGTGCCAGCAGCTTGGCCGATAGGGGTTTCTACGAGCAGTACTTC
>TRBV5-1|TRBJ1-4|NA|NA
CASSMERGIGEKLFF
TGCGCCAGCAGCATGGAGAGGGGGATAGGTGAAAAACTGTTTTTT
>TRBV27|TRBJ1-1|NA|NA
CASSLSGGAEAFF
TGTGCCAGCAGTTTATCAGGCGGGGCTGAAGCTTTCTTT
>TRBV7-2|TRBJ1-1|NA|NA
CASSSQWGTEAFF
TGTGCCAGCAGCTCCCAATGGGGTACTGAAGCTTTCTTT
>TRBV27|TRBJ1-6|TRBD1|NA
CASSLGDRVNSPLHF
TGTGCCAGCAGTTTAGGGGACAGGGTTAATTCACCCCTCCACTTT
>TRBV13|TRBJ2-1|NA|NA
CASSFFGGRRMNEQFF
TGTGCCAGCAGCTTTTTCGGGGGTCGTAGAATGAATGAGCAGTTCTTC
>TRBV9|TRBJ2-1|NA|NA
CASSGVTAGPYNEQFF
TGTGCCAGCAGCGGCGTTACGGCGGGGCCCTACAATGAGCAGTTCTTC
>TRBV5-6|TRBJ1-2|NA|NA
CASSLDTNYGYTF
TGTGCCAGCAGCCTCGACACCAACTATGGCTACACCTTC
>TRBV6-6|TRBJ1-3|NA|NA
CASSAGQTIYF
TGTGCCAGCAGCGCCGGGCAAACCATATATTTT
>TRBV29-1|TRBJ2-2|TRBD2|NA
CSVGLAGGRFTGELFF
TGCAGCGTTGGCCTAGCGGGGGGCCGTTTCACCGGGGAGCTGTTTTTT
>TRBV11-1|TRBJ1-4|NA|once
CASTIRGDNEKLFF
TGTGCCAGCACCATCCGGGGGGACAATGAAAAACTGTTTTTT
>TRBV10-3|TRBJ1-5|NA|NA
CAITRDSNQPQHF
TGTGCCATCACCAGGGATAGCAATCAGCCCCAGCATTTT
>TRBV2|TRBJ2-3|TRBD1|NA
CASRGQGVFTDTQYF
TGTGCCAGCAGAGGACAGGGGGTTTTCACAGATACGCAGTATTTT
>TRBV6-6|TRBJ1-4|TRBD1|NA
CASRKTGQGREKLFF
TGTGCCAGCAGAAAGACGGGACAGGGGAGGGAAAAACTGTTTTTT
>TRBV6-6|TRBJ1-3|NA|NA
CASSYRGYGNTIYF
TGTGCCAGCAGTTACAGGGGATACGGAAACACCATATATTTT
>TRBV9|TRBJ1-5|TRBD1|once
CASSVLGTANQPQHF
TGTGCCAGCAGCGTACTGGGGACAGCCAATCAGCCCCAGCATTTT
>TRBV19|TRBJ1-1|TRBD1|NA
CASSPTGGLNTEAFF
TGTGCCAGTAGTCCGACAGGGGGCCTTAACACTGAAGCTTTCTTT
>TRBV6-1|TRBJ1-5|NA|once
CASSEALRGSGNQPQHF
TGTGCCAGCAGTGAAGCGCTTCGGGGTTCGGGCAATCAGCCCCAGCATTTT
>TRBV5-8|TRBJ2-2|TRBD2|NA
CASSSDWSGIGDRTRELFF
TGTGCCAGCAGCTCAGACTGGAGCGGGATCGGGGACCGTACCAGGGAGCTGTTTTTT
>TRBV15|TRBJ2-2|NA|once
CATSKGTANTGELFF
TGTGCCACCAGCAAAGGGACCGCGAACACCGGGGAGCTGTTTTTT
>TRBV7-9|TRBJ1-2|NA|NA
CASSLAAGPTF
TGTGCCAGCAGCCTCGCGGCAGGGCCCACCTTC
>TRBV6-5|TRBJ1-3|NA|NA
CASSPTEMAGNTIYF
TGTGCCAGCAGTCCGACCGAAATGGCTGGAAACACCATATATTTT
>TRBV5-1|TRBJ1-5|TRBD1|NA
CASSLQGAGQPQHF
TGCGCCAGCAGCCTCCAGGGGGCCGGTCAGCCCCAGCATTTT
>TRBV5-5|TRBJ2-5|TRBD1|once
CASRLGTGGAETQYF
TGTGCCAGCAGATTAGGGACAGGGGGCGCGGAGACCCAGTACTTC
>TRBV9|TRBJ2-7|NA|NA
CASSVVRFAYEQYF
TGTGCCAGCAGCGTAGTCAGGTTCGCCTACGAGCAGTACTTC
>TRBV2|TRBJ1-1|NA|few
CASQRQDEAFF
TGTGCCAGCCAGAGACAGGATGAAGCTTTCTTT
>TRBV16|TRBJ2-7|TRBD1|NA
CASSPAKGQGSNEQYF
TGTGCCAGCAGCCCCGCTAAGGGACAGGGTTCCAACGAGCAGTACTTC
>TRBV5-5|TRBJ1-3|NA|NA
CASTPRGGNTIYF
TGTGCCAGCACCCCGCGGGGGGGAAACACCATATATTTT
>TRBV6-6|TRBJ2-7|TRBD1|NA
CASSRDRLTYEQYF
TGTGCCAGCAGCCGGGACAGACTTACCTACGAGCAGTACTTC
>TRBV6-4|TRBJ1-5|TRBD1|NA
CASALTGGNQPQHF
TGTGCCAGCGCGTTGACAGGGGGCAATCAGCCCCAGCATTTT
>TRBV19|TRBJ1-5|NA|NA
CASSIGQFGQPQHF
TGTGCCAGTAGTATAGGTCAGTTTGGTCAGCCCCAGCATTTT
>TRBV5-1|TRBJ1-2|NA|NA
CASSALGGTPYGYTF
TGCGCCAGCAGCGCATTAGGGGGAACACCCTATGGCTACACCTTC